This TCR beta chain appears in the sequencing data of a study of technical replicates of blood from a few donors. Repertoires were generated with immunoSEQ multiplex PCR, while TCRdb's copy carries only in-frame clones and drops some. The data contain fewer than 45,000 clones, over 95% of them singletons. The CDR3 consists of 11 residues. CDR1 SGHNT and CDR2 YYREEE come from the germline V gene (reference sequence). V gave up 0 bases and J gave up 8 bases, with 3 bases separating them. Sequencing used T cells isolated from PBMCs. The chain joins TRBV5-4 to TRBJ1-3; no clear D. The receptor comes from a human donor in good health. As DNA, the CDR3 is TGTGCCAGCAGCTTGGGGCACACCATATATTTT. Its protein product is CASSLGHTIYF. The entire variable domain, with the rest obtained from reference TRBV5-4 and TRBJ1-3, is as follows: ETGVTQSPTHLIKTRGQQVTLRCSSQSGHNTVSWYQQALGQGPQFIFQYYREEENGRGNFPPRFSGLQFPNYSSELNVNALELDDSALYLCASSLGHTIYFGEGSWLTVV.